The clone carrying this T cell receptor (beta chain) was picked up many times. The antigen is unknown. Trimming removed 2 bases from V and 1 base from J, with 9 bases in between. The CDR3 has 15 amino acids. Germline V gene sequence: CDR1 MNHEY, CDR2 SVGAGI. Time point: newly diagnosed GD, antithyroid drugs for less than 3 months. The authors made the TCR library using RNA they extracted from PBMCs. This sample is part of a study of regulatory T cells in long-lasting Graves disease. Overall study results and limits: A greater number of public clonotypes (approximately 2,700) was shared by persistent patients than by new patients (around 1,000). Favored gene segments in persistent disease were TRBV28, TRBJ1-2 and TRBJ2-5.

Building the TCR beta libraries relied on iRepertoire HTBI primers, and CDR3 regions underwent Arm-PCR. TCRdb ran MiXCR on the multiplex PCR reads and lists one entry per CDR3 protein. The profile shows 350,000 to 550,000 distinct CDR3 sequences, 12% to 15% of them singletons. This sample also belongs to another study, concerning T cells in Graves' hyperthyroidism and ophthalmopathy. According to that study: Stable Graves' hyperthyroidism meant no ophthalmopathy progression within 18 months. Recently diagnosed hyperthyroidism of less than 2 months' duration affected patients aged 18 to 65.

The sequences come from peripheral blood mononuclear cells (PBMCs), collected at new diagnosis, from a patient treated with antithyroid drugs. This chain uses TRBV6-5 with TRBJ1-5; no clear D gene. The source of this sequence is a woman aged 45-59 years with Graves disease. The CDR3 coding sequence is TGTGCCAGCAGTTACGGTGGATGGAGCAATCAGCCCCAGCATTTT. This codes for CASSYGGWSNQPQHF.